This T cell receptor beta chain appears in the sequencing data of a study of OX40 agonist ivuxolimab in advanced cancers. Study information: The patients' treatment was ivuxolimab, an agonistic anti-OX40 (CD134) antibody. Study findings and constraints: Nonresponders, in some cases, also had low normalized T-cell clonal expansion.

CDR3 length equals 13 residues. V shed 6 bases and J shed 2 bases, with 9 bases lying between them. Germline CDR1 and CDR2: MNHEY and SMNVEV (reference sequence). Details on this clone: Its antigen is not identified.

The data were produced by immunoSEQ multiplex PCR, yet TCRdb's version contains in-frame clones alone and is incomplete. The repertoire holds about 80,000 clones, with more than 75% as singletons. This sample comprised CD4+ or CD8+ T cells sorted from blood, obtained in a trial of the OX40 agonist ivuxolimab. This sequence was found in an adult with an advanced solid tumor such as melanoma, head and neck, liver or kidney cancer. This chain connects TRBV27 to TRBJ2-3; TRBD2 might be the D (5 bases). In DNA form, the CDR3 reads TGTGCCAGCAGCCGGGATTACACAGATACGCAGTATTTT. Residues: CASSRDYTDTQYF.